These 8 T cell receptor beta chains were sequenced from one sample in a study of cytomegalovirus exposure and HLA in healthy donors. Primers for the PCR totalled 60 Vbeta and 13 Jbeta. Clones were sequenced by immunoSEQ multiplex PCR, and TCRdb holds only the in-frame ones, with some missing. The data contain about 140,000 clones, over 80% of them seen just once; the ten biggest clones take up about 1.2%. Sequenced input: PBMCs. The receptors shown here come from a female donor in good health and CMV-seronegative.

The chain couples TRBV5-6 to TRBJ1-5; perhaps TRBD1 as D (5 bases). Germline V gives CDR1 SGHDT, CDR2 YYEEEE. The CDR3 is made up of 15 amino acids. V lost 4 bases and J lost 3, with 14 bases in between. This CDR3 reads CASSAAAGYNQPQHF. In DNA form, the CDR3 reads TGTGCCAGCAGCGCCGCCGCAGGGTACAATCAGCCCCAGCATTTT. Looking up the rest from reference TRBV5-6 and TRBJ1-5 gives the full variable domain: DAGVTQSPTHLIKTRGQQVTLRCSPKSGHDTVSWYQQALGQGPQFIFQYYEEEERQRGNFPDRFSGHQFPNYSSELNVNALLLGDSALYLCASSAAAGYNQPQHFGDGTRLSIL.

The chain employs TRBV28 and TRBJ2-7; 8 bases map to TRBD1. The CDR3 length is 16 residues. Trimming at V came to 6 bases and at J to 6 bases, leaving 16 bases not matched to a gene. Germline V gene sequence: CDR1 MDHEN, CDR2 SYDVKM. The CDR3 nucleotides are TGTGCCAGCAGCACAACCTCCGGACAGGGAGAAGGCGAGCAGTACTTC. Its protein product is CASSTTSGQGEGEQYF. Together with reference TRBV28 and TRBJ2-7, the CDR3 gives the full variable domain: DVKVTQSSRYLVKRTGEKVFLECVQDMDHENMFWYRQDPGLGLRLIYFSYDVKMKEKGDIPEGYSVSREKKERFSLILESASTNQTSMYLCASSTTSGQGEGEQYFGPGTRLTVT.

The chain is built from TRBV2 and TRBJ2-2; D is possibly TRBD1 (6 bases). In germline, CDR1 is SNHLY, CDR2 FYNNEI. The length of the CDR3 is 16 residues. Trimming pared 6 bases from V and 2 bases from J, leaving 16 bases between. The CDR3: CASRPVGGKNTGELFF. CDR3 DNA: TGTGCCAGCAGACCCGTTGGGGGCAAAAACACCGGGGAGCTGTTTTTT.

The gene calls are TRBV6-1 and TRBJ2-7, with 7 bases that match TRBD2. Trimming took 8 bases from V and 0 from J; bases not matched to a gene: 10. CDR1 is MNHNS and CDR2 is SASEGT in the germline V gene. There are 15 residues in the CDR3. The CDR3 loop is CASQDWAGASYEQYF. CDR3 nucleotides: TGTGCCAGCCAGGACTGGGCGGGAGCCTCCTACGAGCAGTACTTC.

V usage is TRBV28 and J usage is TRBJ2-1; D is possibly TRBD1 (6 bases). The V gene's germline CDR1 is MDHEN and CDR2 SYDVKM. The ends were cut back, 5 bases at V and 8 bases at J, with 16 bases in the middle. The CDR3 totals 14 residues. In nucleotides, the CDR3 is TGTGCCAGCAGTCTCTACAGGGTGGACCATGAGCAGTTCTTC. It is translated as CASSLYRVDHEQFF.

As DNA, the CDR3 is TGCGCCAGCAGCCCGTTGAGGGGACAGGGGATGAACACTGAAGCTTTCTTT. Translation gives CASSPLRGQGMNTEAFF. J is TRBJ1-1 and V is TRBV4-1; TRBD1 matches 10 bases. This CDR3 spans 17 amino acids. The V segment lost 4 bases and the J segment 0 bases; nucleotides outside the gene matches: 8. Looked up from germline, CDR1 is MGHRA and CDR2 is YSYEKL.

V is TRBV5-1 and J is TRBJ1-2; no clear D gene. Germline loops: CDR1 SGHRS, CDR2 YFSETQ. The germline V and J ends were trimmed by 1 base and 6 bases, with 13 bases remaining between them. The CDR3 has 14 residues. The CDR3 here is CASSLTPWTHGYTF. The CDR3 DNA reads as TGCGCCAGCAGCTTGACCCCCTGGACTCATGGCTACACCTTC.

This clone was seen only a few times. The genes are TRBV11-2 and TRBJ2-5, with D tentatively TRBD2 (6 bases). TRBJ2-7 matches the DNA end more closely, so the J call is doubtful. CDR1 and CDR2 (germline): SGHAT, FQNNGV. This CDR3 comprises 15 residues. In DNA form, the CDR3 reads TGTGCCAGCAGCTTAAGCGATAGCGGCTCCTACGAGCAGTACTTC. As protein: CASSLSDSGSYEQYF.